The 20 T cell receptor beta chains reported below all come from one sample, sequenced in a study of OX40 agonist ivuxolimab in advanced cancers. Sequencing used immunoSEQ multiplex PCR; TCRdb keeps in-frame clones, though not all of them. The table shows tens of thousands of clones, with roughly four fifths occurring only once. Material: CD4+ or CD8+ T cells sorted from blood, obtained in a trial of the OX40 agonist ivuxolimab. The receptors originated from an adult with an advanced solid tumor such as melanoma, head and neck, liver or kidney cancer.

The chain combines TRBV4-2 with TRBJ2-5, with 8 bases aligning to TRBD2. Trimming removed 0 bases from V and 5 bases from J; junction bases left unmatched: 14. The CDR3 totals 18 residues. Germline assignment: CDR1 LGHNA and CDR2 YNFKEQ. In DNA form, the CDR3 reads TGTGCCAGCAGCCAAGATAGCCCCGCGGGGGGTCTTATGGAGACCCAGTACTTC. As protein: CASSQDSPAGGLMETQYF.

This clone was found once. The chain carries TRBV12-5 and TRBJ1-2, with TRBD1 identical over 7 bases. The CDR3 totals 15 residues. Germline assignment: CDR1 LGHNT and CDR2 FRNRAP. The V segment lost 3 bases and the J segment 6 bases; nucleotides outside the gene matches: 10. CDR3: CASGFGKGAGDGYTF. For the CDR3, the DNA is TGTGCTAGTGGTTTCGGGAAGGGGGCCGGGGATGGCTACACCTTC.

The chain has TRBV18 and TRBJ2-5; a weak D match, TRBD1 (5 bases). V was clipped by 2 bases and J by 2 bases, with 9 bases between them. CDR3 length equals 14 residues. Germline loops: CDR1 KGHSH, CDR2 LQKENI. In nucleotides, the CDR3 is TGTGCCAGCTCACCATTGCCAGGGCAAGAGACCCAGTACTTC. Protein product: CASSPLPGQETQYF.

The chain is built from TRBV19 and TRBJ1-1; D gene ambiguous. V lost 6 bases and J lost 3, with 14 bases in between. The CDR3 contains 14 residues. CDR1 LNHDA and CDR2 SQIVND come from the germline V gene (reference sequence). CDR3 loop: CASSNIIWDTEAFF. CDR3 bases: TGTGCCAGTAGCAATATTATCTGGGACACTGAAGCTTTCTTT.

The V call is TRBV30, the J call TRBJ2-3, with TRBD2 as a possible D gene (5 bases). With 5 bases removed from V and 1 base from J, the gap between germline ends came to 7 bases. The germline gives CDR1 GTSNPN, CDR2 SVGIG (reference sequence). The CDR3 is 12 amino acids. For the CDR3, the DNA is TGTGCCTGGGACTATCGCACAGATACGCAGTATTTT. This encodes CAWDYRTDTQYF.

This chain uses TRBV27 with TRBJ1-2; a possible D gene is TRBD1 (6 bases). Trimming stripped 5 bases from V and 3 bases from J, with 13 bases between. The CDR3 is made up of 14 amino acids. Germline V gene lookup returns CDR1 MNHEY and CDR2 SMNVEV (reference sequence). CDR3 amino acids: CASSAPGGYYGYTF. For the CDR3, the DNA is TGTGCCAGCAGTGCCCCCGGGGGCTACTATGGCTACACCTTC.

The rearrangement uses TRBV15 and TRBJ2-2, with 7 bases that match TRBD1. The ends lost 1 base at V and 3 bases at J; junction bases unmatched: 2. Per the germline V gene, CDR1 is LNHNV and CDR2 is YYDKDF (reference sequence). This CDR3 contains 15 residues. CDR3 region: CATSRGQGDTGELFF. Written as DNA, the CDR3 is TGTGCCACCAGCAGAGGGCAGGGGGACACCGGGGAGCTGTTTTTT. Together with reference TRBV15 and TRBJ2-2, the CDR3 gives the full variable domain: DAMVIQNPRYQVTQFGKPVTLSCSQTLNHNVMYWYQQKSSQAPKLLFHYYDKDFNNEADTPDNFQSRRPNTSFCFLDIRSPGLGDTAMYLCATSRGQGDTGELFFGEGSRLTVL.

The V and J genes are TRBV2 and TRBJ2-7, with 16 bases identical to TRBD2. V lost 7 bases, J lost 5 bases, and 14 bases stayed unmatched. This CDR3 contains 18 residues. CDR1 is SNHLY and CDR2 is FYNNEI in the germline V gene. The CDR3 DNA reads TGTGCCAGCAACCCCCCCGCGGGACTAGCGGGGGGGCGAGACGAGCAGTACTTC. Translated, it gives CASNPPAGLAGGRDEQYF.

The chain couples TRBV14 to TRBJ2-3; D ambiguous. Germline V gene lookup returns CDR1 SGHDN and CDR2 FVKESK. Between the trimmed V and J ends, which lost 2 bases and 3 bases, there was a span of 3 bases. The CDR3 runs to 12 residues. The CDR3 loop reads CASSQFTDTQYF. The CDR3 DNA sequence: TGTGCCAGCAGCCAATTTACAGATACGCAGTATTTT.

This clone was recorded a few times. As DNA, the CDR3 is TGTGCCAGCAGCCAACGAGGGGAGCAGTTCTTC. This sequence encodes CASSQRGEQFF. This sequence joins TRBV7-9 and TRBJ2-1, with D perhaps matching TRBD2 (5 bases). Per germline, CDR1 SEHNR and CDR2 FQNEAQ (reference sequence). V gave up 5 bases and J gave up 10 bases, with 9 bases separating them. The CDR3 loop spans 11 amino acids.

The V gene is TRBV6-6, the J gene TRBJ1-1; possible D gene TRBD1, 5 bases. Trimming pared 5 bases from V and 1 base from J, leaving 8 bases between. The V gene's germline CDR1 is MNHNY and CDR2 SVGAGI (reference sequence). The CDR3 loop spans 13 amino acids. CDR3 region: CASSHTGNTEAFF. The CDR3, as DNA: TGTGCCAGCAGTCACACAGGGAACACTGAAGCTTTCTTT.

CDR3 sequence (DNA): TGTGCCAGCAGGTGGACAGAGCGGAACACCGGGGAGCTGTTTTTT. Translated: CASRWTERNTGELFF. The V call is TRBV6-1, the J call TRBJ2-2; TRBD1 might be the D (6 bases). This CDR3 spans 15 amino acids. The V end was cut by 6 bases, the J end by 1 base, with 12 bases between. Germline V gene data show CDR1 as MNHNS and CDR2 as SASEGT.

The chain carries TRBV4-1 and TRBJ1-1; weak D call: TRBD1 (5 bases). Deletions cut 4 bases from V and 3 bases from J, with 15 bases between. The V gene's germline CDR1 is MGHRA and CDR2 YSYEKL. The CDR3 loop spans 15 amino acids. The chain's CDR3 is CASSPGAGLDTEAFF. The CDR3 region has the DNA TGCGCCAGCAGCCCTGGGGCAGGGCTTGACACTGAAGCTTTCTTT.

This clone appeared a single time. The rearrangement joins TRBV9 to TRBJ2-3; the match to TRBD1 covers 7 bases. With V trimmed by 3 bases and J by 2 bases, 6 bases remained unmatched. The CDR3 covers 15 residues. Germline V gives CDR1 SGDLS, CDR2 YYNGEE. The CDR3 loop reads CASSGPGQHTDTQYF. CDR3 DNA sequence: TGTGCCAGCAGCGGACCGGGACAGCACACAGATACGCAGTATTTT. The complete variable domain, with remaining parts taken from reference TRBV9 and TRBJ2-3, reads DSGVTQTPKHLITATGQRVTLRCSPRSGDLSVYWYQQSLDQGLQFLIQYYNGEERAKGNILERFSAQQFPDLHSELNLSSLELGDSALYFCASSGPGQHTDTQYFGPGTRLTVL.

The V call is TRBV4-2, the J call TRBJ2-1, with D tentatively TRBD2 (6 bases). With 0 bases removed from V and 9 bases from J, the gap between germline ends came to 9 bases. Germline V gene data show CDR1 as LGHNA and CDR2 as YNFKEQ. The length of the CDR3 is 13 residues. DNA for the CDR3: TGTGCCAGCAGCCAAGAGGAGGGGCTTGAGCAGTTCTTC. Translated: CASSQEEGLEQFF.

The chain joins TRBV18 to TRBJ1-3, with a possible D match to TRBD1 (5 bases). Germline-derived CDR1 and CDR2 are KGHSH and LQKENI. CDR3 length: 16 residues. Trimming pared 4 bases from V and 0 bases from J, leaving 13 bases between. The CDR3 nucleotides read TGTGCCAGCTCACGGAGGCAGGGAAGCTCTGGAAACACCATATATTTT. As protein: CASSRRQGSSGNTIYF.

The chain joins TRBV4-1 to TRBJ2-7, with D unresolved. This CDR3 region has 13 residues. Germline V CDR1 and CDR2: MGHRA, YSYEKL. The V end lost 3 bases, the J end lost 2 bases, and 8 bases lay between the germline ends. The CDR3 region has the DNA TGCGCCAGCAGCCAGCAAGGGACCTACGAGCAGTACTTC. It codes for CASSQQGTYEQYF.

This clone has just one count. The rearrangement joins TRBV4-1 to TRBJ2-7; TRBD1 aligns across 9 bases. The CDR3 has 17 amino acids. The germline gives CDR1 MGHRA, CDR2 YSYEKL. Germline trimming cut 1 base from V and 0 bases from J; bases unmatched to any gene: 7. CDR3 amino acids: CASSQGDRGVYSYEQYF. The CDR3, as DNA: TGCGCCAGCAGCCAAGGTGACAGGGGGGTTTACTCCTACGAGCAGTACTTC.

This chain's CDR3 is CASSYSGQPQHF. CDR3 DNA sequence: TGTGCCAGCAGTTACTCGGGGCAGCCCCAGCATTTT. This chain uses TRBV6-6 with TRBJ1-5; D ambiguous. The CDR3 runs 12 residues. From germline, CDR1 is MNHNY and CDR2 SVGAGI (reference sequence). V lost 0 bases, J lost 7 bases, and 4 bases lay in between.

V gene TRBV5-1 combines with J gene TRBJ1-3; the D gene is possibly TRBD1 (5 bases). Deletions cut 3 bases from V and 3 bases from J, with 13 bases between. Germline V CDR1 and CDR2: SGHRS, YFSETQ. The CDR3 is 15 residues long. CDR3 coding DNA: TGCGCCAGCAGCTGGGGGGATCCTTTTGGAAACACCATATATTTT. Its protein is CASSWGDPFGNTIYF.